This T cell receptor beta chain stems from a study of blood T cell repertoires in COVID-19. Background on the study: Samples came from the United States, Italy and Spain, spanning acute and convalescent COVID-19. PBMCs, B-cell-depleted T cells, or T cells were the source of the cDNA or gDNA that made up the material.

Methods used by the authors: How many nucleated cells were present was estimated from reference gene primer amplification. TCRdb's table, derived via immunoSEQ multiplex PCR, lists solely in-frame clones and lacks some. That table furnishes V, J and clone size, whereas the DNA furnished D and trimming. The sample includes about 34,000 clones, around 91% of them seen just once. There are 14 residues in the CDR3. Trimming took off 3 bases at V and 3 bases at J, with 8 bases between the two ends. The germline V gene encodes CDR1 MDHEN and CDR2 SYDVKM. The chain uses TRBV28 and TRBJ1-4, with D uncertain. The sequencing input was peripheral blood. This sequence originates from an elderly man with acute or convalescent COVID-19. The CDR3 here is CASSLAGSNEKLFF. CDR3 coding DNA: TGTGCCAGCAGTTTGGCAGGATCTAATGAAAAACTGTTTTTT. The variable domain in full, with the rest retrieved from reference TRBV28 and TRBJ1-4, is DVKVTQSSRYLVKRTGEKVFLECVQDMDHENMFWYRQDPGLGLRLIYFSYDVKMKEKGDIPEGYSVSREKKERFSLILESASTNQTSMYLCASSLAGSNEKLFFGSGTQLSVL.